This entry lists 3 T cell receptor beta chains sequenced from one sample in a study of blood T cell repertoires in COVID-19. Some clones are missing from TCRdb's copy, which holds only in-frame ones; the method was immunoSEQ multiplex PCR. The sample lists tens of thousands of clones, approximately 90% seen once, with about 5.3% in the top ten. Sample: peripheral blood. These receptors came from a man between 60 and 75 years old with acute or convalescent COVID-19.

This clone was found once. V gene TRBV5-1 combines with J gene TRBJ2-1, with TRBD2 identical over 9 bases. This CDR3 spans 16 amino acids. Germline lookup yields CDR1 SGHRS and CDR2 YFSETQ. The ends lost 4 bases at V and 5 bases at J; junction bases unmatched: 10. CDR3 in amino acids: CASSPTRAGGHNEQFF. CDR3 coding DNA: TGCGCCAGCAGCCCGACCCGGGCGGGGGGGCACAATGAGCAGTTCTTC.

This CDR3 reads CASSYRTGRAFF. Here the CDR3 DNA reads TGTGCCAGCAGTTACCGGACAGGCCGGGCTTTCTTT. This rearrangement joins TRBV6-5 to TRBJ1-1; 7 nucleotides match TRBD1. With V trimmed by 2 bases and J by 11 bases, 5 bases remained unmatched. Germline lookup yields CDR1 MNHEY and CDR2 SVGAGI. The CDR3 extends over 12 amino acids.

The chain is built from TRBV3-1 (or the pseudogene TRBV3-2) and TRBJ1-4, with D possibly matching TRBD1 (6 bases). Germline V lookup: CDR1 LGHDT, CDR2 YNNKEL (reference sequence). The ends were cut back, 3 bases at V and 3 bases at J, with 11 bases in the middle. The CDR3 is 15 residues long. This CDR3 reads CASSQSEGANEKLFF. CDR3 nucleotide sequence: TGTGCCAGCAGCCAGTCCGAGGGGGCTAATGAAAAACTGTTTTTT.